A single sample is the source of the 24 T cell receptor beta chains below, sequenced in a study of breast tumors, draining lymph nodes, adjacent tissues. Axillary draining lymph nodes of breast cancer patients supplied the node samples. One entry per CDR3 protein results from TCRdb running MiXCR on the multiplex PCR reads. The sample includes fewer than 200,000 distinct CDR3 sequences, about 33% of them seen just once. Sequences were obtained from axillary lymph node tissue. The receptor set was obtained from a female donor with breast cancer. Some clones in this sample may be carry-over from other donors' samples.

This clonotype was found many times. This chain connects TRBV7-9 to TRBJ1-5, with D uncertain. V lost 7 bases and J lost 5, with 9 bases in between. Germline V gene lookup returns CDR1 SEHNR and CDR2 FQNEAQ (reference sequence). This CDR3 spans 12 amino acids. The DNA for the CDR3 is TGTGCCAGCACCTTGGACTATCAGCCCCAGCATTTT. This codes for CASTLDYQPQHF.

The genes are TRBV20-1 and TRBJ1-2, with D possibly TRBD1 on 6 matching bases. Between the trimmed V and J ends, which lost 1 base and 6 bases, there was a span of 15 bases. This CDR3 has 14 residues. Looked up from germline, CDR1 is DFQATT and CDR2 is SNEGSKA (reference sequence). CDR3 residues: CSARGAGAGNGYTF. CDR3 nucleotides: TGCAGTGCTAGAGGGGCAGGGGCCGGGAATGGCTACACCTTC.

In this sample, this clonotype turned up many times. The genes are TRBV25-1 and TRBJ2-7; perhaps TRBD1 as D (6 bases). Trimming pared 6 bases from V and 2 bases from J, leaving 26 bases between. CDR1 is MGHDK, CDR2 SYGVNS, per germline. The CDR3 extends over 18 amino acids. CDR3 loop: CASSDHRDIQGITYEQYF. CDR3 DNA sequence: TGTGCCAGCAGCGACCACCGGGACATTCAGGGGATCACCTACGAGCAGTACTTC.

As regards this clonotype: A much larger clone sits a single nucleotide away, making a read error possible. The gene calls are TRBV6-6 and TRBJ1-2; D may be TRBD1 (6 bases). CDR1 is MNHNY and CDR2 is SVGAGI in the germline V gene (reference sequence). CDR3 length equals 15 residues. As DNA, the CDR3 is TGTGCCGGCAGTCACGCAGACAGGCGTGCTTCGGGCTACACCTTC. As protein: CAGSHADRRASGYTF.

This clonotype showed up many times. J is TRBJ2-1 and V is TRBV27; 9 bases map to TRBD1. The CDR3 covers 14 residues. The junction had 5 bases not matched to a gene; V was cut back by 2 bases and J by 9 bases. Germline-derived CDR1 and CDR2 are MNHEY and SMNVEV (reference sequence). CDR3 DNA: TGTGCCAGCAGTTTAGGACAGGGGTTTGGTGAGCAGTTCTTC. Amino acids: CASSLGQGFGEQFF.

This clonotype was seen ten or more times. The chain carries TRBV7-2 and TRBJ2-2; D may be TRBD1 (6 bases). The CDR3 runs 15 residues. V lost 4 bases, J lost 0 bases, and 9 bases lay in between. Germline V gives CDR1 SGHTA, CDR2 FQGNSA. CDR3 DNA: TGTGCCAGCAGCTACTGGACAGCGAACACCGGGGAGCTGTTTTTT. Translated, it gives CASSYWTANTGELFF.

This chain connects TRBV20-1 to TRBJ1-2; 9 nucleotides match TRBD1. Per the germline V gene, CDR1 is DFQATT and CDR2 is SNEGSKA (reference sequence). This CDR3 has 13 residues. The J segment lost 7 bases and the V segment lost 5 bases, leaving 8 bases of the junction unmatched. CDR3 nucleotides: TGCAGTGCTCCCACTACAGGGGGCTTTGGCTACACCTTC. Translating it yields CSAPTTGGFGYTF.

Details on this clonotype: Given a much more abundant clone one base away, this may be a read error. This chain joins TRBV3-1 and TRBJ2-2; 7 positions agree with TRBD2. CDR1 is LGHDT, CDR2 YNNKEL, per germline (reference sequence). V trimming: 0 bases; J trimming: 8 bases; junction bases outside the gene matches: 9. The CDR3 totals 16 residues. The CDR3 sequence is CASSQDRRLAAGELFF. The CDR3 DNA reads as TGTGCCAGCAGCCAAGACCGCCGACTAGCTGCTGGGGAGCTGTTTTTT.

This clonotype was counted ten times or more. The chain carries TRBV24-1 and TRBJ2-7; D gene ambiguous. V was trimmed by 12 bases and J by 3 bases, leaving 8 bases between them. The CDR3 totals 10 residues. Germline CDR1 KGHDR, CDR2 SFDVKD. This chain's CDR3 is CAAARYEQYF. In DNA, the CDR3 is TGTGCCGCCGCACGCTACGAGCAGTACTTC.

As concerns this clonotype: A much larger clone differs by one base, so this may be a read error. This rearrangement joins TRBV6-2 or TRBV6-3 to TRBJ2-3; 7 nucleotides align to TRBD2. Looked up from germline, CDR1 is MNHEY and CDR2 is SVGEGT. V was clipped by 5 bases and J by 4 bases; unmatched bases: 15. CDR3 length: 17 residues. CDR3 sequence: CASSLGLGGSQADTQYF. The CDR3 DNA sequence: TGTGCCAGCAGTCTCGGACTAGGCGGGAGTCAAGCAGATACGCAGTATTTT.

This clonotype was recorded at least ten times. The rearrangement links TRBV4-3 to TRBJ1-4; D is unclear. The CDR3 length is 15 residues. V was clipped by 4 bases and J by 8 bases, with 17 bases between them. Looked up from germline, CDR1 is LGHNA and CDR2 is YSLEER. CDR3 nucleotide sequence: TGCGCCAGCAGCCCTTCTATTAAACAGAGGGAAAAACTGTTTTTT. It is translated as CASSPSIKQREKLFF.

A remark on this clonotype: At one end the junction does not follow the germline gene, possibly because of a read error. The chain joins TRBV6-2 or TRBV6-3 to TRBJ2-7; 7 nucleotides match TRBD2. Germline loops: CDR1 MNHEY, CDR2 SVGEGT. The CDR3 covers 15 residues. The CDR3 coding sequence is TGTGCCAGCAGTCACTCAGCGGGACTACCTTACGAGCAGTACTTC. Its translation is CASSHSAGLPYEQYF.

In its sample, this clonotype was seen many times. V and J are TRBV7-9 and TRBJ2-4, with D perhaps matching TRBD1 (5 bases). The germline V gene has CDR1 SEHNR and CDR2 FQNEAQ (reference sequence). The CDR3 contains 15 residues. V lost 2 bases to trimming and J lost 9 bases, with 17 bases between them. As DNA, the CDR3 is TGTGCCAGCAGCTTAAGGGGAAATTTACTGGGCATTCAGTACTTC. Translated, it gives CASSLRGNLLGIQYF.

Ten or more counts support this clonotype. The chain employs TRBV24-1 and TRBJ2-1, with D possibly matching TRBD2 (6 bases). The V gene's germline CDR1 is KGHDR and CDR2 SFDVKD. V lost 4 bases and J lost 4, with 7 bases in between. This CDR3 is built from 13 residues. This CDR3 is CATSELAYNEQFF. DNA for the CDR3: TGTGCCACCAGTGAACTAGCTTACAATGAGCAGTTCTTC.

Comment on this clonotype: A read error is possible here, since a much larger clone lies one base away. The chain couples TRBV27 to TRBJ2-1; TRBD1 aligns across 11 bases. Germline V lookup: CDR1 MNHEY, CDR2 SMNVEV (reference sequence). V gave up 11 bases and J gave up 7 bases; unmatched junction bases: 10. The CDR3 has 14 residues. The DNA of the CDR3 is TGTGCCTTCGAGAGGACAGGGGGCAGGAATGAGCAGTTCTTC. Protein sequence: CAFERTGGRNEQFF.

The table lists this clonotype with many counts. The J gene is TRBJ1-4, the V gene TRBV28; 9 bases fit TRBD1. The CDR3 runs to 13 residues. The ends lost 4 bases at V and 8 bases at J; junction bases unmatched: 2. Germline V CDR1 and CDR2: MDHEN, SYDVKM. DNA for the CDR3: TGTGCCAGCAGTTGGACAGGGGTCGAAAAACTGTTTTTT. Amino acids: CASSWTGVEKLFF.

A word on this clonotype: Mismatch with germline at one junction end may stem from a read error. The V gene is TRBV3-1, the J gene TRBJ2-3; perhaps D is TRBD1 or TRBD2 (5 bases each). The CDR3 consists of 16 residues. Per germline, CDR1 LGHDT and CDR2 YNNKEL (reference sequence). Written as DNA, the CDR3 is TGTGCCAGCAGCCAAGATCGGGACGGGGCCACAGATGCGCAGTATTTT. Protein: CASSQDRDGATDAQYF.

V and J are TRBV28 and TRBJ1-1; unclear D gene. Germline CDR1 and CDR2: MDHEN and SYDVKM. This CDR3 spans 13 amino acids. V lost 2 bases, J lost 1 base, and 5 bases lay in between. The CDR3 DNA reads TGTGCCAGCAGTTTAATCCAGAACACTGAAGCTTTCTTT. This codes for CASSLIQNTEAFF.

The rearrangement joins TRBV5-5 to TRBJ1-1; D unresolved. CDR1 and CDR2 (germline): SGHKS, YYEKEE (reference sequence). Trimming cost V 2 bases and J 0 bases, with 8 bases left between them. The length of the CDR3 is 14 residues. The CDR3 nucleotides read TGTGCCAGCAGCTTCGCTCTTTTGAACACTGAAGCTTTCTTT. Translated, it gives CASSFALLNTEAFF. Combining the CDR3 with reference TRBV5-5 and TRBJ1-1 gives the whole variable domain DAGVTQSPTHLIKTRGQQVTLRCSPISGHKSVSWYQQVLGQGPQFIFQYYEKEERGRGNFPDRFSARQFPNYSSELNVNALLLGDSALYLCASSFALLNTEAFFGQGTRLTVV.

This clonotype was picked up a small number of times. This chain connects TRBV6-1 to TRBJ2-7; TRBD2 matches at 11 bases. CDR1 is MNHNS and CDR2 is SASEGT in the germline V gene. The CDR3 sequence is 16 residues long. After removal of 5 bases from V and 3 bases from J, the junction contained 9 bases not matched to a gene. The CDR3 sequence: CASSPSTSGTYYEQYF. DNA for the CDR3: TGTGCCAGCAGTCCTTCGACTAGCGGGACGTACTACGAGCAGTACTTC.

This clonotype was counted ten times or more. The chain is built from TRBV9 and TRBJ1-6; D gene uncertain. The CDR3 length is 13 residues. Germline CDR1 reads SGDLS; CDR2 reads YYNGEE. Trimming took 4 bases from V and 6 from J, leaving 8 bases between them. The CDR3 DNA is TGTGCCAGCAGCCCAACCGTTAATTCACCCCTCCACTTT. Protein: CASSPTVNSPLHF.

There are many counts of this clonotype. The V call is TRBV4-1, the J call TRBJ1-2; 7 bases agree with TRBD1. V shed 0 bases and J 7 bases; nucleotides not matched to a gene: 11. Germline values: CDR1 MGHRA, CDR2 YSYEKL. This CDR3 comprises 16 residues. CDR3 nucleotide sequence: TGCGCCAGCAGCCAAGATGCCCGAGACAGGGAAGGTGGCTACACCTTC. Its protein product is CASSQDARDREGGYTF.

This clonotype has a count of ten or more. The rearrangement links TRBV3-1 to TRBJ1-5, with TRBD1 identical over 9 bases. Trimming took 4 bases from V and 7 from J; bases not matched to a gene: 8. Germline CDR1 and CDR2: LGHDT and YNNKEL (reference sequence). The CDR3 extends over 15 amino acids. CDR3 region: CASSLGTGQKQPQHF. In DNA, the CDR3 is TGTGCCAGCAGCCTCGGGACAGGGCAAAAACAGCCCCAGCATTTT. The full variable domain, in which reference TRBV3-1 and TRBJ1-5 provide the parts outside the CDR3, is DTAVSQTPKYLVTQMGNDKSIKCEQNLGHDTMYWYKQDSKKFLKIMFSYNNKELIINETVPNRFSPKSPDKAHLNLHINSLELGDSAVYFCASSLGTGQKQPQHFGDGTRLSIL.

This clonotype was observed many times. This rearrangement joins TRBV4-1 to TRBJ2-2; 8 nucleotides agree with TRBD2. This CDR3 is built from 17 residues. Germline CDR1 MGHRA, CDR2 YSYEKL. The V and J ends lost 2 bases and 0 bases, in that order; junction bases with no gene match: 5. Written as DNA, the CDR3 is TGCGCCAGCAGCCAACCGACTAGCGATGCGAACACCGGGGAGCTGTTTTTT. The encoded protein is CASSQPTSDANTGELFF.